This TCR beta chain stems from a study of memory CD4+ T cells and cytomegalovirus serostatus. Study results and caveats: Repertoires predicted CMV serostatus with median bootstrapped AUC of approximately 0.95.

TCRdb's table, derived via immunoSEQ multiplex PCR, lists solely in-frame clones and lacks some. The top ten clones hold around 2% of a sample with about 45,000 clones, 76% of them seen once. The sort gate was single viable CD3+CD4+CD8-CD45RO+ cells for memory CD4+ T cells. Notes on this clone: No antigen is known for it.

This receptor was taken from an adult in good health and CMV-seronegative. The sample comprised memory CD4+ T cells from blood.

The CDR3 DNA is TGTGCCTGGGGGCAGGACGAGCAGTACTTC. Residues: CAWGQDEQYF. The rearrangement links TRBV30 to TRBJ2-7; D is ambiguous. The CDR3 has 10 residues. Per germline, CDR1 GTSNPN and CDR2 SVGIG (reference sequence). V was trimmed by 5 bases and J by 5 bases, leaving 7 bases between them.